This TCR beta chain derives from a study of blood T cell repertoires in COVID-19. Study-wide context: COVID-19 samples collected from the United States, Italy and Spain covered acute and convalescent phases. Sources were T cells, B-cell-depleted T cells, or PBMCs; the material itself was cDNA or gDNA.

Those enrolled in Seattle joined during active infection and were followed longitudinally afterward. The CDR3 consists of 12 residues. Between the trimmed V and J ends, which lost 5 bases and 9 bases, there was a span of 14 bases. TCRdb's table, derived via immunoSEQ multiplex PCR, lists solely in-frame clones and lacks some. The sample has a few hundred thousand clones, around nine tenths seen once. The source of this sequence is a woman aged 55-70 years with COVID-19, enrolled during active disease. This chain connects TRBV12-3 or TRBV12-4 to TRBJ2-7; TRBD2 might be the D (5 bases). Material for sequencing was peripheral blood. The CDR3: CASSPINGGQYF. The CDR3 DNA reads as TGTGCCAGCAGTCCAATAAACGGAGGGCAGTACTTC.